The 15 T cell receptor beta chains presented below share a single source sample, sequenced in a study of T-cell reconstitution after alpha-beta-depleted transplantation in children. Construction of the TCRbeta library involved unique molecular identifiers. TCRdb fed the PCR reads into MiXCR, producing one record per CDR3 protein. The sample contains nearly 550,000 distinct CDR3 sequences, around 17% of which appear only once. Here the sequenced sample was PBMCs from the stem cell graft donor, taken from the stem cell graft. The receptors were gathered from a human donor who donated a stem cell graft to a child with acute lymphoblastic leukemia.

The J gene is TRBJ2-5, the V gene TRBV6-2 or TRBV6-3; 14 nucleotides match TRBD2. V lost 4 bases, J lost 5 bases, and 6 bases stayed unmatched. The CDR3 covers 16 residues. CDR1 and CDR2 (germline): MNHEY, SVGEGT. This chain's CDR3 is CASSWGLAGVGETQYF. In DNA form, the CDR3 reads TGTGCCAGCAGTTGGGGACTAGCGGGAGTTGGGGAGACCCAGTACTTC.

The chain joins TRBV29-1 to TRBJ2-1; D is unresolved. V shed 4 bases and J shed 6 bases, with 16 bases lying between them. CDR1 is SQVTM and CDR2 is ANQGSEA in the germline V gene. The CDR3 loop spans 14 amino acids. For the CDR3, the DNA is TGCAGCGTTGGTCTTGGGCTAGTCGGCAATGAGCAGTTCTTC. This sequence encodes CSVGLGLVGNEQFF.

This clonotype has more than one count but fewer than ten. The chain links TRBV7-3 to TRBJ2-1, with 8 positions matching TRBD2. Germline values: CDR1 SGHTA, CDR2 FQGTGA. There are 15 residues in the CDR3. The ends lost 6 bases at V and 6 bases at J; junction bases unmatched: 10. The CDR3 sequence is CASSFTGLVSNEQFF. Written as DNA, the CDR3 is TGTGCCAGCAGTTTTACGGGACTAGTGTCCAATGAGCAGTTCTTC.

This clonotype has at least ten counts. The CDR3 reads CASSSLVDTQYF. In DNA, the CDR3 is TGTGCCAGCAGTTCGCTAGTAGATACGCAGTATTTT. The V and J genes are TRBV5-6 and TRBJ2-3; D not resolved. This CDR3 comprises 12 residues. V lost 5 bases to trimming and J lost 5 bases, with 9 bases between them. CDR1 SGHDT and CDR2 YYEEEE come from the germline V gene.

This clonotype has a handful of counts. The J gene is TRBJ2-2, the V gene TRBV29-1; the D gene could be TRBD1 or TRBD2 (6 bases each). V lost 5 bases to trimming and J lost 2 bases, with 12 bases between them. The CDR3 extends over 14 amino acids. Germline lookup yields CDR1 SQVTM and CDR2 ANQGSEA. CDR3 DNA sequence: TGCAGCGTTTTGGGGGGCCATAACACCGGGGAGCTGTTTTTT. This codes for CSVLGGHNTGELFF.

This chain uses TRBV27 with TRBJ2-2, with D unresolved. The CDR3 extends over 14 amino acids. CDR1 is MNHEY and CDR2 is SMNVEV in the germline V gene (reference sequence). V was cut by 4 bases and J by 4 bases, with 10 bases left in between. This chain's CDR3 is CASSSSLTTGELFF. Here the CDR3 DNA reads TGTGCCAGCAGTTCATCTCTGACCACCGGGGAGCTGTTTTTT.

The J gene is TRBJ2-7, the V gene TRBV10-3; 7 positions agree with TRBD2. There are 17 residues in the CDR3. Germline V gene data show CDR1 as ENHRY and CDR2 as SYGVKD. The V segment lost 2 bases and the J segment 3 bases; nucleotides outside the gene matches: 13. CDR3: CAISEVPDPGTIYEQYF. CDR3 bases: TGTGCCATCAGTGAGGTCCCCGATCCCGGGACTATCTACGAGCAGTACTTC.

The chain links TRBV25-1 to TRBJ2-5; no definite D call. CDR3 size: 14 residues. The germline V gene encodes CDR1 MGHDK and CDR2 SYGVNS. V was cut by 4 bases and J by 3 bases, with 12 bases left in between. The CDR3 bases are TGTGCCAGCAGTGTCTTAGGCCCCGAAGAGACCCAGTACTTC. It specifies CASSVLGPEETQYF.

In this sample, this clonotype turned up a few times. The chain is built from TRBV6-5 and TRBJ2-3; 7 nucleotides agree with TRBD2. The CDR3 length is 17 residues. Trimming took 1 base from V and 3 from J; bases not matched to a gene: 10. Germline V lookup: CDR1 MNHEY, CDR2 SVGAGI. CDR3 in amino acids: CASSYWGGTASTDTQYF. In DNA form, the CDR3 reads TGTGCCAGCAGTTACTGGGGGGGGACGGCTTCAACAGATACGCAGTATTTT.

There are many counts of this clonotype. This chain uses TRBV20-1 with TRBJ2-5; unclear D gene. From germline, CDR1 is DFQATT and CDR2 SNEGSKA (reference sequence). V lost 3 bases to trimming and J lost 3 bases, with 11 bases between them. The CDR3 sequence is 13 residues long. The CDR3 region has the DNA TGCAGTGCTAGTGGCTTGTGGGAAGAGACCCAGTACTTC. Translated: CSASGLWEETQYF.

The chain employs TRBV20-1 and TRBJ1-4; the D gene is possibly TRBD1 (6 bases). Germline loops: CDR1 DFQATT, CDR2 SNEGSKA (reference sequence). Trimming pared 7 bases from V and 5 bases from J, leaving 17 bases between. The CDR3 loop spans 14 amino acids. CDR3 coding DNA: TGCAGTGTTCCCCTCTTTGGACAGAATGAAAAACTGTTTTTT. The encoded protein is CSVPLFGQNEKLFF.

The table lists this clonotype with a few counts. The CDR3 DNA follows: TGCGCCAGCAGCCAAGCAGGGGGGGGGAACTACGAGCAGTACTTC. Its translation is CASSQAGGGNYEQYF. V usage is TRBV4-1 and J usage is TRBJ2-7, with D perhaps matching TRBD1 or TRBD2 (7 bases each). V lost 1 base to trimming and J lost 3 bases, with 13 bases between them. The germline V gene encodes CDR1 MGHRA and CDR2 YSYEKL. There are 15 residues in the CDR3.

The rearrangement links TRBV19 to TRBJ2-7, with TRBD2 matching 9 bases. Trimming at V came to 3 bases and at J to 4 bases, leaving 4 bases not matched to a gene. The CDR3 consists of 14 residues. Germline CDR1 and CDR2: LNHDA and SQIVND (reference sequence). DNA of the CDR3: TGTGCCAGTAGTATTACTAGCGGGTCTTACGAGCAGTACTTC. This gives the protein CASSITSGSYEQYF.

The chain combines TRBV23-1 with TRBJ2-3; TRBD1 aligns across 7 bases. TRBV23-1 is annotated as an ORF whose role is uncertain. V gave up 3 bases and J gave up 2 bases; unmatched junction bases: 14. CDR3 length: 18 amino acids. DNA for the CDR3: TGCGCCAGCAGTCAGAAGAGGGGGCGCGACTCTGCCACAGATACGCAGTATTTT. Translating gives CASSQKRGRDSATDTQYF.

This clonotype was found a few times. This chain links TRBV6-1 with TRBJ1-2; D possibly corresponds to TRBD1 (5 bases). The germline V gene has CDR1 MNHNS and CDR2 SASEGT. This CDR3 has 14 residues. Trimming left V 7 bases short and J 4 bases short, with 16 bases between. The CDR3, as DNA: TGTGCCAGCATAGGGGCCGACGACTTCTATGGCTACACCTTC. Protein product: CASIGADDFYGYTF.